The 14 T cell receptor beta chains below all came from one sample that was sequenced in a study of cytomegalovirus exposure and HLA in healthy donors listed by TCRdb under 2017. The library was built by means of the immunoSEQ multiplex PCR assay. The multiplex PCR relied on a mix of 60 forward primers for TCR Vbeta segments and 13 reverse primers for TCR Jbeta segments. Imported from immuneACCESS, the table was reduced by TCRdb to in-frame sequences with V and J called. These copies leave out some clones; in studies compared against another copy, an unresolved V gene accounts for under half, and the cause of the remainder is not known. The sample includes around 180,000 clones, with roughly 80% observed a single time. The top ten clonotypes cover about 0.26% of the sample. The sample taken for sequencing was PBMCs. The receptors stem from a boy between 5 and 17 years old in good health and CMV-seronegative.

The CDR3, as DNA: TGCGCCAGCAGCCCTAGACTAGCGGGGGGGAAAAGCTCCTACAATGAGCAGTTCTTC. Amino acids: CASSPRLAGGKSSYNEQFF. This chain links TRBV4-1 with TRBJ2-1; 14 nucleotides match TRBD2. Per germline, CDR1 MGHRA and CDR2 YSYEKL. This CDR3 region has 19 residues. With 4 bases clipped from V and 0 bases from J, the junction kept 8 bases outside the gene matches.

In its sample, this clone was seen once. The rearrangement joins TRBV5-6 to TRBJ2-4, with TRBD2 matching over 9 bases. V dropped 0 bases and J dropped 7; count of bases not matched to a gene: 5. CDR3 length: 15 residues. CDR1 is SGHDT and CDR2 is YYEEEE in the germline V gene. The CDR3 DNA is TGTGCCAGCAGCTTGGCTTCTAGCGGGATGAACATTCAGTACTTC. It specifies CASSLASSGMNIQYF.

The gene calls are TRBV19 and TRBJ2-7; tentative D call: TRBD2 (6 bases). CDR3 length equals 14 residues. In germline, CDR1 is LNHDA, CDR2 SQIVND (reference sequence). V was clipped by 3 bases and J by 5 bases, with 14 bases between them. The CDR3 loop reads CASSITPSVNEQYF. CDR3 in DNA: TGTGCCAGTAGTATTACCCCTAGCGTAAACGAGCAGTACTTC.

The V gene is TRBV5-4, the J gene TRBJ1-2, with no clear D. V gave up 3 bases and J gave up 2 bases, with 14 bases separating them. The CDR3 length is 15 residues. Germline V lookup: CDR1 SGHNT, CDR2 YYREEE (reference sequence). In DNA, the CDR3 is TGTGCCAGCAGCTATTCGGAGAACCTGAACTATGGCTACACCTTC. Its protein product is CASSYSENLNYGYTF. Combining the CDR3 with reference TRBV5-4 and TRBJ1-2 gives the whole variable domain ETGVTQSPTHLIKTRGQQVTLRCSSQSGHNTVSWYQQALGQGPQFIFQYYREEENGRGNFPPRFSGLQFPNYSSELNVNALELDDSALYLCASSYSENLNYGYTFGSGTRLTVV.

The V call is TRBV19, the J call TRBJ1-4; 8 nucleotides line up with TRBD1. Trimming removed 5 bases from V and 0 bases from J; junction bases left unmatched: 11. The CDR3 totals 18 residues. From germline, CDR1 is LNHDA and CDR2 SQIVND (reference sequence). The CDR3 nucleotides are TGTGCCAGTAGTTCTATTCTGGGGACAGGCACAACTAATGAAAAACTGTTTTTT. Its protein product is CASSSILGTGTTNEKLFF.

The V gene is TRBV28, the J gene TRBJ2-2, with D maybe TRBD1 (7 bases). The CDR3 consists of 16 residues. V lost 2 bases to trimming and J lost 5 bases, with 15 bases between them. Germline values: CDR1 MDHEN, CDR2 SYDVKM. CDR3 in amino acids: CASSLTYRGGTGELFF. The CDR3 DNA follows: TGTGCCAGCAGTTTAACTTACAGGGGAGGAACCGGGGAGCTGTTTTTT.

The CDR3 DNA reads as TGTGCCAGCAGCGGGGGACAGCCGATACCTGGGGCCAACGTCCTGACTTTC. Encoded protein: CASSGGQPIPGANVLTF. The chain links TRBV9 to TRBJ2-6, with 7 nucleotides matching TRBD1. The length of the CDR3 is 17 residues. The germline CDR1 and CDR2 sequences are SGDLS and YYNGEE. With 3 bases clipped from V and 2 bases from J, the junction kept 8 bases outside the gene matches.

J is TRBJ2-5 and V is TRBV11-2, with D possibly being TRBD2 (5 bases). V gave up 2 bases and J gave up 1 base, with 14 bases separating them. The CDR3 spans 16 residues. The germline CDR1 and CDR2 sequences are SGHAT and FQNNGV. DNA of the CDR3: TGTGCCAGCAGCTTAATAGTCGGGCTAGCCCAAGAGACCCAGTACTTC. The encoded protein is CASSLIVGLAQETQYF.

The chain carries TRBV5-1 and TRBJ2-5; TRBD2 is a possible D gene (6 bases). Germline-derived CDR1 and CDR2 are SGHRS and YFSETQ. Trimming stripped 8 bases from V and 3 bases from J, with 14 bases between. The CDR3 is made up of 13 amino acids. Written as DNA, the CDR3 is TGCGCCAGTGGACTGGCGGGAAAAGAGACCCAGTACTTC. Translated, it gives CASGLAGKETQYF.

The V and J genes are TRBV5-1 and TRBJ2-4; a weak D match, TRBD1 (6 bases). The V end lost 3 bases, the J end lost 0 bases, and 10 bases lay between the germline ends. The length of the CDR3 is 15 residues. Germline V gene lookup returns CDR1 SGHRS and CDR2 YFSETQ. The CDR3 DNA follows: TGCGCCAGCAGCTCAGGACAGCTAGCCAAAAACATTCAGTACTTC. Residues: CASSSGQLAKNIQYF. The full variable domain, in which reference TRBV5-1 and TRBJ2-4 provide the parts outside the CDR3, is KAGVTQTPRYLIKTRGQQVTLSCSPISGHRSVSWYQQTPGQGLQFLFEYFSETQRNKGNFPGRFSGRQFSNSRSEMNVSTLELGDSALYLCASSSGQLAKNIQYFGAGTRLSVL.

The chain couples TRBV6-5 to TRBJ1-5; 8 bases are shared with TRBD1. V dropped 6 bases and J dropped 6; count of bases not matched to a gene: 4. The CDR3 consists of 13 residues. Germline CDR1 reads MNHEY; CDR2 reads SVGAGI. The CDR3 nucleotides read TGTGCCAGCAGCAGACAGGGGATTCAGCCCCAGCATTTT. This gives the protein CASSRQGIQPQHF.

This sequence joins TRBV5-4 and TRBJ2-7, with D hard to call. V was shortened by 3 bases and J by 1 base, with 17 bases between the two germline ends. This CDR3 has 16 residues. Per germline, CDR1 SGHNT and CDR2 YYREEE (reference sequence). The chain's CDR3 is CASSSNFLGTSYEQYF. The CDR3 DNA reads as TGTGCCAGCAGCTCCAATTTTCTAGGTACTTCCTACGAGCAGTACTTC.

The rearrangement links TRBV6-1 to TRBJ2-7; D unclear. The germline V and J ends were trimmed by 6 bases and 0 bases, with 12 bases remaining between them. This CDR3 has 14 residues. Germline V CDR1 and CDR2: MNHNS, SASEGT. CDR3 residues: CASRQNIGSYEQYF. The DNA for the CDR3 is TGTGCCAGCAGGCAAAATATCGGCTCCTACGAGCAGTACTTC.

The rearrangement links TRBV6-4 to TRBJ1-6; D not certain. The CDR3 contains 15 residues. The germline CDR1 and CDR2 sequences are MRHNA and SNTAGT. Deletions cut 7 bases from V and 0 bases from J, with 10 bases between. The CDR3 reads CASKIRSSYNSPLHF. The CDR3 nucleotides are TGTGCCAGCAAGATTAGGAGCTCCTATAATTCACCCCTCCACTTT.